This TCR beta chain was sequenced during a study of OX40 agonist ivuxolimab in advanced cancers. Study-level background: The mean age was 60 years, ranging from about 20 to 79, with under 90% of participants male. Partial responses occurred in Three dose-escalation patients, one with hepatocellular carcinoma and two with cutaneous melanoma.

This clone has a single count. The data were produced by immunoSEQ multiplex PCR, yet TCRdb's version contains in-frame clones alone and is incomplete. The profile shows fewer than 55,000 clones, 87% of them singletons. The germline CDR1 and CDR2 sequences are MDHEN and SYDVKM. V was clipped by 7 bases and J by 3 bases, with 19 bases between them. The CDR3 spans 16 residues. The starting material was CD4+ or CD8+ T cells sorted from blood, obtained in a trial of the OX40 agonist ivuxolimab. The chain carries TRBV28 and TRBJ1-5; TRBD1 is a possible D gene (5 bases). The sequence came from an adult with an advanced solid tumor such as melanoma, head and neck, liver or kidney cancer. The CDR3 sequence: CASNTPGGDYNQPQHF. CDR3 coding DNA: TGTGCCAGCAACACGCCCGGCGGGGACTACAATCAGCCCCAGCATTTT.